A selection of T cell receptor beta chains follows, all from one sample in a study of early stage breast cancer tumors. Method: immunoSEQ multiplex PCR; TCRdb's copy keeps in-frame clones and lacks some. Among around 6,300 clones listed, nearly 75% were seen once. The sequenced material came from normal breast tissue next to the tumor. The receptor source for this set is a person aged 40-50 years with breast cancer. Each CDR3 is given with its conserved first and last residue. D genes are given only for firm matches. Some rows mark clone size as missing; the rest say once, few, many or name a class of expanded clone.

TRBV6-5	TRBJ2-6	.	.	14	TGTGCCAGCAGTTTAGAGACTGGGGCCAACGTCCTGACTTTC	CASSLETGANVLTF
TRBV5-1	TRBJ2-1	.	TRBD1	15	TGCGCCAGCAGCCCGACAGGGGAGACCTACAATGAGCAGTTCTTC	CASSPTGETYNEQFF
TRBV5-6	TRBJ1-2	.	.	11	TGTGCCAGCAGCCTCAACTATGGCTACACCTTC	CASSLNYGYTF
TRBV29-1	TRBJ2-7	few	.	12	TGCAGCGTTGGGAGAGGGTCCTACGAGCAGTACTTC	CSVGRGSYEQYF
TRBV7-9	TRBJ2-7	few	TRBD2	15	TGTGCCAGCAGCTTAGGGGGACTAGCGGGAGTCGAGCAGTACTTC	CASSLGGLAGVEQYF
TRBV19	TRBJ1-2	.	.	14	TGTGCCAGTAGTTACTCCCCCCTAGTCGGGGGCTACACCTTC	CASSYSPLVGGYTF
TRBV7-9	TRBJ2-3	.	.	16	TGTGCCAGCAGCTTAGCATTAGCGGTGAGCACAGATACGCAGTATTTT	CASSLALAVSTDTQYF
TRBV18	TRBJ1-2	.	.	13	TGTGCCAGCTCACCAGGCAGTAACTATGGCTACACCTTC	CASSPGSNYGYTF
TRBV4-1	TRBJ2-7	.	TRBD2	19	TGCGCCAGCAGCCAAGGCCCCGGGGGACTAGCGGGTAAGACCTACGAGCAGTACTTC	CASSQGPGGLAGKTYEQYF
TRBV5-1	TRBJ1-4	few	TRBD1	14	TGCGCCAGCAGCTCGGACAGGGTTGATGAAAAACTGTTTTTT	CASSSDRVDEKLFF
TRBV11-2	TRBJ2-2	.	.	14	TGTGCCAGCAGCTTAGCCGGGACGATCGGGGAGCTGTTTTTT	CASSLAGTIGELFF
TRBV7-9	TRBJ1-1	.	.	14	TGTGCCAGCAGCTTAGTTATTGCGGGTGGTGAAGCTTTCTTT	CASSLVIAGGEAFF
TRBV19	TRBJ2-7	few	.	15	TGTGCCAGTAGCCGAGAGATCGGGGGAACCTACGAGCAGTACTTC	CASSREIGGTYEQYF
TRBV7-2	TRBJ2-5	.	.	18	TGTGCCAGCAGCTTACAGGGCGACCTTAGGGGCCCCCGGGAGACCCAGTACTTC	CASSLQGDLRGPRETQYF
TRBV6-6	TRBJ2-7	.	.	12	TGTGCCAGCTCTTTCTCGCTGGTGGAGCAGTACTTC	CASSFSLVEQYF
TRBV10-2	TRBJ1-1	.	TRBD1	14	TGCGCCAGCGGGACAGGTTTTGAGGACACTGAAGCTTTCTTT	CASGTGFEDTEAFF
TRBV11-2	TRBJ2-2	.	TRBD2	18	TGTGCCAGCACCTTGGGACTAGCGGGAGGTTGGAACACCGGGGAGCTGTTTTTT	CASTLGLAGGWNTGELFF
TRBV19	TRBJ2-1	.	TRBD2	16	TGTGCCAGTAGCCCCCAACTAGCGGGACATGGGAATGAGCAGTTCTTC	CASSPQLAGHGNEQFF
TRBV4-1	TRBJ2-3	.	.	15	TGCGCCAGCAGCCTACGGGACTCTTACACAGATACGCAGTATTTT	CASSLRDSYTDTQYF
TRBV9	TRBJ1-3	.	.	15	TGTGCCAGCAGCGGAGTAGGCGGTACTGGAAACACCATATATTTT	CASSGVGGTGNTIYF
TRBV11-2	TRBJ2-7	.	TRBD2	16	TGTGCCAGCAGCCCCCGGACTAGCGGGAGAGGTCGCGAGCAGTACTTC	CASSPRTSGRGREQYF
TRBV2	TRBJ1-5	.	.	15	TGTGCCAGCGGTGGGAGACACCCAAGCAATCAGCCCCAGCATTTT	CASGGRHPSNQPQHF
TRBV5-5	TRBJ2-1	.	TRBD2	17	TGTGCCAGCAGAGGACTAGCGGGAACCTGGGCCTACAATGAGCAGTTCTTC	CASRGLAGTWAYNEQFF